The next 27 T cell receptor beta chains were all read from a single sample in a study of cytomegalovirus exposure and HLA in healthy donors. The PCR had 60 Vbeta and 13 Jbeta primers. Method: immunoSEQ multiplex PCR; TCRdb's copy keeps in-frame clones and lacks some. Of more than 150,000 clones in the sample, approximately 84% are singletons; the top ten hold 3.1%. Source material: PBMCs. These TCRs come from a woman aged 50 to 60 in good health and CMV-seropositive.

The DNA for the CDR3 is TGTGCCAGCAGCCCTAATTGGGACAGGGATACCTACAATGAGCAGTTCTTC. It translates to CASSPNWDRDTYNEQFF. This chain joins TRBV7-2 and TRBJ2-1; 9 nucleotides match TRBD1. The CDR3 has 17 amino acids. Unmatched junction bases numbered 10, after V lost 5 bases and J lost 2 bases. Germline V gives CDR1 SGHTA, CDR2 FQGNSA.

The J gene is TRBJ2-7, the V gene TRBV28; TRBD2 aligns across 8 bases. Losses at the gene ends were 1 base for V and 2 bases for J; bases not matched to a gene: 13. The CDR3 totals 18 residues. Germline V gene lookup returns CDR1 MDHEN and CDR2 SYDVKM. The CDR3 nucleotides are TGTGCCAGCAGTTTATCGCTCGCTGAGGTCGGGAGGGCCTACGAGCAGTACTTC. Residues: CASSLSLAEVGRAYEQYF.

This clone appeared a single time. This rearrangement joins TRBV25-1 to TRBJ2-5; the match to TRBD2 covers 14 bases. CDR1 and CDR2 from the germline V gene are MGHDK and SYGVNS. V lost 3 bases, J lost 5 bases, and 8 bases stayed unmatched. The CDR3 is 17 amino acids. The CDR3 nucleotides read TGTGCCAGCAGTGACCCAATAAGGACTAGCGGGGGGGAGACCCAGTACTTC. This encodes CASSDPIRTSGGETQYF.

This clone appeared a few times. V is TRBV12-5 and J is TRBJ1-1; D perhaps matches TRBD1 (6 bases). The CDR3 consists of 13 residues. CDR1 is LGHNT and CDR2 is FRNRAP in the germline V gene. The ends were cut back, 3 bases at V and 7 bases at J, with 12 bases in the middle. The CDR3 DNA follows: TGTGCTAGTGGTTTAGGACAGAGCTTTGAAGCTTTCTTT. This sequence encodes CASGLGQSFEAFF.

This chain connects TRBV27 to TRBJ1-2, with D possibly matching TRBD1 (5 bases). This CDR3 region has 14 residues. V lost 3 bases and J lost 7, with 15 bases in between. Germline V CDR1 and CDR2: MNHEY, SMNVEV (reference sequence). CDR3 DNA: TGTGCCAGCAGTTTGAGCGGGGGGAAAGCTGGCTACACCTTC. Translation gives CASSLSGGKAGYTF.

In its sample, this clone was seen a few times. The gene calls are TRBV30 and TRBJ1-1; D not resolved. V was trimmed by 3 bases and J by 0 bases, leaving 8 bases between them. The CDR3 is 13 amino acids. Germline V CDR1 and CDR2: GTSNPN, SVGIG (reference sequence). This chain's CDR3 is CAWRWEMNTEAFF. The CDR3 nucleotides read TGTGCCTGGAGATGGGAGATGAACACTGAAGCTTTCTTT.

The J gene is TRBJ2-2, the V gene TRBV4-3; TRBD1 matches at 8 bases. Germline V CDR1 and CDR2: LGHNA, YSLEER. The CDR3 is 17 residues long. J lost 6 bases, V lost 3 bases, and 12 bases had no gene match. CDR3 sequence: CASSHQGQGWVPGELFF. The CDR3 DNA follows: TGCGCCAGCAGCCATCAAGGACAGGGATGGGTGCCCGGGGAGCTGTTTTTT.

The chain joins TRBV6-6 to TRBJ2-1; 7 bases align to TRBD1. Looked up from germline, CDR1 is MNHNY and CDR2 is SVGAGI (reference sequence). CDR3 length equals 16 residues. Losses at the gene ends were 4 bases for V and 4 bases for J; bases not matched to a gene: 10. The CDR3 DNA reads as TGTGCCAGCAGTTTTCCCCGGGACAGAGCTTACAATGAGCAGTTCTTC. This encodes CASSFPRDRAYNEQFF.

This clone was counted once. This chain uses TRBV19 with TRBJ2-5; TRBD1 agrees at 7 bases. This CDR3 is 15 amino acids long. With 5 bases clipped from V and 5 bases from J, the junction kept 11 bases outside the gene matches. The germline V gene has CDR1 LNHDA and CDR2 SQIVND (reference sequence). CDR3 in DNA: TGTGCCAGTAGTGCATCTGGACAGGATCGGGAGACCCAGTACTTC. This codes for CASSASGQDRETQYF.

The chain employs TRBV14 and TRBJ1-6; D not resolved. Trimming removed 4 bases from V and 10 bases from J, with 11 bases in between. The CDR3 covers 13 residues. Per germline, CDR1 SGHDN and CDR2 FVKESK. In nucleotides, the CDR3 is TGTGCCAGCAGCCTTTGGGCGGGGTCACCCCTCCACTTT. Amino acid sequence: CASSLWAGSPLHF. The whole variable domain, filled in from reference TRBV14 and TRBJ1-6, reads EAGVTQFPSHSVIEKGQTVTLRCDPISGHDNLYWYRRVMGKEIKFLLHFVKESKQDESGMPNNRFLAERTGGTYSTLKVQPAELEDSGVYFCASSLWAGSPLHFGNGTRLTVT.

The CDR3 reads CASSSPDRALSYGYTF. CDR3 sequence (DNA): TGTGCCAGCAGTTCCCCGGACAGGGCACTAAGTTATGGCTACACCTTC. The chain employs TRBV6-6 and TRBJ1-2; TRBD1 agrees at 8 bases. Germline-derived CDR1 and CDR2 are MNHNY and SVGAGI (reference sequence). V was pared by 4 bases and J by 5 bases, with 12 bases of the junction left unmatched. This CDR3 contains 16 residues.

This clone was seen a single time. The V gene is TRBV4-3, the J gene TRBJ2-1, with 8 bases lining up with TRBD2. Per the germline V gene, CDR1 is LGHNA and CDR2 is YSLEER. CDR3 length: 16 amino acids. V was clipped by 0 bases and J by 2 bases; unmatched bases: 3. The CDR3 here is CASSQERLAPYNEQFF. DNA for the CDR3: TGCGCCAGCAGCCAAGAGAGACTAGCGCCCTACAATGAGCAGTTCTTC.

Remarks on this clone: The junction shows a germline mismatch at one end, possibly a read error. The V and J genes are TRBV4-2 and TRBJ2-6, with a possible D match to TRBD1 (5 bases). Germline assignment: CDR1 LGHNA and CDR2 YNFKEQ. The CDR3 has 15 residues. For the CDR3, the DNA is TGTGCCAGCAGCCCCCCCCAAGCTGGGGCCAACGGCCTGACTTTC. This codes for CASSPPQAGANGLTF.

The chain combines TRBV30 with TRBJ1-1; possible D gene TRBD1, 6 bases. The ends were cut back, 0 bases at V and 8 bases at J, with 16 bases in the middle. Looked up from germline, CDR1 is GTSNPN and CDR2 is SVGIG (reference sequence). CDR3 size: 14 residues. CDR3 in DNA: TGTGCCTGGAGTGTACAAGGACAGCTCACCGAAGCTTTCTTT. It codes for CAWSVQGQLTEAFF.

The rearrangement joins TRBV28 to TRBJ2-1; perhaps TRBD2 as D (6 bases). V was clipped by 10 bases and J by 8 bases, with 12 bases between them. The CDR3 sequence is 11 residues long. The germline V gene has CDR1 MDHEN and CDR2 SYDVKM. The CDR3 region has the DNA TGTGCCACCCGCGGCGGGGATGAGCAGTTCTTC. Its translation: CATRGGDEQFF.

A word on this clone: Germline is not matched at one junction end, which may reflect a read error. The genes are TRBV15 and TRBJ2-6, with D perhaps matching TRBD1 (5 bases). The CDR3 has 16 residues. CDR1 and CDR2 from the germline V gene are LNHNV and YYDKDF (reference sequence). CDR3 in amino acids: CATSRDLGSGANGLTF. DNA for the CDR3: TGTGCCACCAGCAGAGATCTAGGTTCTGGGGCCAACGGCCTGACTTTC. The full variable domain, its missing parts supplied by reference TRBV15 and TRBJ2-6, is DAMVIQNPRYQVTQFGKPVTLSCSQTLNHNVMYWYQQKSSQAPKLLFHYYDKDFNNEADTPDNFQSRRPNTSFCFLDIRSPGLGDTAMYLCATSRDLGSGANGLTFGAGSRLTVL.

The rearrangement joins TRBV11-3 to TRBJ2-1, with D possibly matching TRBD1 (6 bases). Deletions cut 4 bases from V and 7 bases from J, with 11 bases between. This CDR3 is 13 amino acids long. Germline lookup yields CDR1 SGHNT and CDR2 YENEEA. The CDR3, as DNA: TGTGCCAGCAGCTCTACAAGGGGGAATGAGCAGTTCTTC. Amino acid sequence: CASSSTRGNEQFF.

Worth noting for this clone: This sample also contains other DNA sequences that code for the same CDR3. This sequence joins TRBV29-1 and TRBJ2-2; TRBD2 might be the D (5 bases). This CDR3 has 15 amino acids. V gave up 3 bases and J gave up 0 bases, with 11 bases separating them. Germline V CDR1 and CDR2: SQVTM, ANQGSEA. In DNA, the CDR3 is TGCAGCGTTGACTCGACGGGAACGAACACCGGGGAGCTGTTTTTT. Amino acid sequence: CSVDSTGTNTGELFF.

This sequence joins TRBV20-1 and TRBJ2-7, with D possibly matching TRBD2 (6 bases). Trimming left V 5 bases short and J 9 bases short, with 14 bases between. Germline values: CDR1 DFQATT, CDR2 SNEGSKA (reference sequence). The CDR3 is made up of 11 amino acids. As DNA, the CDR3 is TGCAGTGCTGGGGACTTAACGGGGCAGTACTTC. This encodes CSAGDLTGQYF.

This clone was seen only once. The V call is TRBV15, the J call TRBJ2-6; 8 bases agree with TRBD2. V trimming: 5 bases; J trimming: 3 bases; junction bases outside the gene matches: 15. The CDR3 covers 19 residues. The germline gives CDR1 LNHNV, CDR2 YYDKDF (reference sequence). The CDR3: CATSPLMGLGGGGANVLTF. CDR3 nucleotide sequence: TGTGCCACCAGCCCCCTGATGGGGCTCGGGGGGGGTGGGGCCAACGTCCTGACTTTC.

This chain links TRBV25-1 with TRBJ2-5; 9 nucleotides align to TRBD2. The V segment lost 4 bases and the J segment 4 bases; nucleotides outside the gene matches: 4. Germline V lookup: CDR1 MGHDK, CDR2 SYGVNS. There are 14 residues in the CDR3. Here the CDR3 DNA reads TGTGCCAGCAGTGGGGCGGGAGGGTTAGAGACCCAGTACTTC. Protein: CASSGAGGLETQYF.

The V call is TRBV11-3, the J call TRBJ2-7, with a tentative D call TRBD1 (6 bases). V lost 5 bases and J lost 3, with 17 bases in between. The CDR3 length is 15 residues. CDR1 and CDR2 from the germline V gene are SGHNT and YENEEA. The DNA of the CDR3 is TGTGCCAGCAGCCCCAATACAGGGACATTCTACGAGCAGTACTTC. Encoded protein: CASSPNTGTFYEQYF. The whole variable domain, filled in from reference TRBV11-3 and TRBJ2-7, reads EAGVVQSPRYKIIEKKQPVAFWCNPISGHNTLYWYLQNLGQGPELLIRYENEEAVDDSQLPKDRFSAERLKGVDSTLKIQPAELGDSAVYLCASSPNTGTFYEQYFGPGTRLTVT.

This rearrangement joins TRBV27 to TRBJ1-5, with TRBD1 matching over 7 bases. The CDR3 consists of 13 residues. Germline assignment: CDR1 MNHEY and CDR2 SMNVEV (reference sequence). V gave up 5 bases and J gave up 6 bases; unmatched junction bases: 4. CDR3 nucleotides: TGTGCCAGCAGTAACGACAGGGTTCAGCCCCAGCATTTT. This gives the protein CASSNDRVQPQHF.

The J gene is TRBJ2-2, the V gene TRBV5-1; 8 bases are a match to TRBD2. The CDR3 runs 16 residues. The germline CDR1 and CDR2 sequences are SGHRS and YFSETQ. J was trimmed by 1 base and V by 0 bases; bases with no gene match: 2. CDR3 sequence: CASSLEGLGNTGELFF. The CDR3, as DNA: TGCGCCAGCAGCTTGGAGGGACTAGGGAACACCGGGGAGCTGTTTTTT.

The CDR3, as DNA: TGTGCCAGCAGCTCCCCTCTTAGCGGATTCAGCTCCTACGAGCAGTACTTC. It encodes CASSSPLSGFSSYEQYF. The chain recombines TRBV11-2 with TRBJ2-7; D possibly corresponds to TRBD2 (6 bases). CDR1 is SGHAT and CDR2 is FQNNGV in the germline V gene. Deletions cut 4 bases from V and 0 bases from J, with 19 bases between. The CDR3 is made up of 17 amino acids. Looking up the rest from reference TRBV11-2 and TRBJ2-7 gives the full variable domain: EAGVAQSPRYKIIEKRQSVAFWCNPISGHATLYWYQQILGQGPKLLIQFQNNGVVDDSQLPKDRFSAERLKGVDSTLKIQPAKLEDSAVYLCASSSPLSGFSSYEQYFGPGTRLTVT.

This chain connects TRBV4-3 to TRBJ2-1, with 9 nucleotides matching TRBD1. The CDR3 has 16 amino acids. Germline values: CDR1 LGHNA, CDR2 YSLEER. The V gene end was trimmed by 3 bases and the J gene end by 1 base; junction bases not matched to a gene: 4. The CDR3 DNA follows: TGCGCCAGCAGCCACCCCGGGACAGGGTCCTACAATGAGCAGTTCTTC. Encoded protein: CASSHPGTGSYNEQFF.

The chain combines TRBV28 with TRBJ1-2, with TRBD1 matching over 8 bases. After removal of 5 bases from V and 3 bases from J, the junction contained 8 bases not matched to a gene. The CDR3 totals 15 residues. Germline CDR1 is MDHEN and CDR2 is SYDVKM. The CDR3 bases are TGTGCCAGCAGTGCTACAGGGGGGGACCACTATGGCTACACCTTC. Amino acids: CASSATGGDHYGYTF.